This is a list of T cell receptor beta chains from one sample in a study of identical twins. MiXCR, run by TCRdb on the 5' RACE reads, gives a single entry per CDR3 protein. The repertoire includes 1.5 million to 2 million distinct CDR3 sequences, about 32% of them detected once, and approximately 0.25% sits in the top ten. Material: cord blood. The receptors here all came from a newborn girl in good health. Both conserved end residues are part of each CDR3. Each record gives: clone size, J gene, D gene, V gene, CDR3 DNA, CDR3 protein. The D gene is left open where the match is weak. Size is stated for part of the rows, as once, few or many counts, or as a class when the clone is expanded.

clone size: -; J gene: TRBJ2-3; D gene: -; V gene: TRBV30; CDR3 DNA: TGTGCCTGGAGCGGGGGACCCACAGATACGCAGTATTTT; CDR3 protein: CAWSGGPTDTQYF
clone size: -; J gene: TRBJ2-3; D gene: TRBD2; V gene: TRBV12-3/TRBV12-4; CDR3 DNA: TGTGCCACACGACTAGCGGGGGGGCTCGCAGATACGCAGTATTTT; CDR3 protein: CATRLAGGLADTQYF
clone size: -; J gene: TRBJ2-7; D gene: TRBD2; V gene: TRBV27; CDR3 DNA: TGTGCCAGCAGTTTCCTAGCGGGATTCGACTACGAGCAGTACTTC; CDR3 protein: CASSFLAGFDYEQYF
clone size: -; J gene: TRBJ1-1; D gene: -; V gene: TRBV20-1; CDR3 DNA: TGCAGTGTGGGGACGCAGCGGGCTTTCTTT; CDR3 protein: CSVGTQRAFF
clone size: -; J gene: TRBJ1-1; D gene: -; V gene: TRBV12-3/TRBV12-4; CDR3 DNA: TGTGCCAGCGGCCAGTCCGGTGTTCGGAACACTGAAGCTTTCTTT; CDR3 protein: CASGQSGVRNTEAFF
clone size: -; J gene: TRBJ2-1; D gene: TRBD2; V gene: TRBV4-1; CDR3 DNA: TGCGCCAGCAGCCAGAACGGGGGGGCGGGTGAGCAGTTCTTC; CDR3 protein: CASSQNGGAGEQFF
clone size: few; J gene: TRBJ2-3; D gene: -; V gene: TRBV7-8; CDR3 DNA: TGTGCCAGCAGCTTAGCGGGAGAGATTAATACGCAGTATTTT; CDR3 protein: CASSLAGEINTQYF
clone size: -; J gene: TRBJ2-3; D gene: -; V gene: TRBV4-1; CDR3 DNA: TGCGCCAGCAGCCAAGATCGTTGGGGGGTTGTCACAGATACGCAGTATTTT; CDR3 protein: CASSQDRWGVVTDTQYF
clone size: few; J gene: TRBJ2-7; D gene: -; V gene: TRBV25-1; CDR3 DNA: TGTGCCAGCAGTGAATCTAGGACTTTGAGCTCCTACGAGCAGTACTTC; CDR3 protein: CASSESRTLSSYEQYF
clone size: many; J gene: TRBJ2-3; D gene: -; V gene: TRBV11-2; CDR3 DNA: TGTGCCAGCACCCCTGGTCCGGGAGATACGCAGTATTTT; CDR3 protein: CASTPGPGDTQYF
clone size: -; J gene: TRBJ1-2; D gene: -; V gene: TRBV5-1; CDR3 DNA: TGCGCCAGCAGCTTTGGGGTACGGGGGGATGGCTACACCTTC; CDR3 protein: CASSFGVRGDGYTF
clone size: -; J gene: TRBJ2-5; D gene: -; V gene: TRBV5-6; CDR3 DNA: TGTGCCAGCAGCCCTACCGGGTTATTAGAGACCCAGTACTTC; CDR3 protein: CASSPTGLLETQYF
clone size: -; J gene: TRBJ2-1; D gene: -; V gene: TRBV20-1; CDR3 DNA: TGCAGTGTATCACGGGGGCCCTCCTACAATGAGCAGTTCTTC; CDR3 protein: CSVSRGPSYNEQFF
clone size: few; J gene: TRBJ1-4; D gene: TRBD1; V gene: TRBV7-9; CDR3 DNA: TGTGCCAGCAGCTTGGGGAGTTATTCTGGGACAGGGGAAAAACTGTTTTTT; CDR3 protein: CASSLGSYSGTGEKLFF
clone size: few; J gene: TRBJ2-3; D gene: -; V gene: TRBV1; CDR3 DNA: TGCACCAGCAGCCCCGGGAGAGATACGCAGTATTTT; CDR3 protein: CTSSPGRDTQYF
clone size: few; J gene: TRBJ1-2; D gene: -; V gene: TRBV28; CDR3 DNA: TGTGCCAGCAGTTACTCTCGACAGTATGGCTACACCTTC; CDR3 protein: CASSYSRQYGYTF